This T cell receptor (beta chain) was sequenced in a study of T cell repertoires in cytomegalovirus infection. For the study at large: From public TCR beta signatures came an indication of both CMV infection and matching HLA type.

This clonotype was seen at least ten times. Its target is unknown. Trimming shortened V by 6 bases and J by 2 bases, and 12 bases separated the two germline ends. Germline CDR1 reads SGHVS; CDR2 reads FQNEAQ. The CDR3 is made up of 14 amino acids. TCRdb re-derived calls from the reads in MiXCR, one entry per CDR3 protein. Here the sample spans approximately 76,000 distinct CDR3 sequences, less than 4.5% being singletons. Study-wide findings and caveats: HLA-C-restricted CMV clonotypes gave the most frequent clonotype in two of eight donors. Summed frequency of public TCR beta families distinguished CMV carriers with the relevant HLA.

The receptor was isolated from a human donor in good health (CMV status not recorded). Some clones in this sample may be carry-over from other donors' samples. The sample consisted of PBMCs. The V call is TRBV7-8, the J call TRBJ2-3; possibly TRBD1 for D (5 bases). The CDR3 loop is CASSNRPPTDTQYF. Here the CDR3 DNA reads TGTGCCAGCAGTAACAGGCCCCCCACAGATACGCAGTATTTT.